Following are 26 T cell receptor beta chains from one sample sequenced in a study of blood T cell repertoires in COVID-19 (dated by TCRdb to 2019 to 2021). Library method: the immunoSEQ multiplex PCR assay. In its TCRdb copy, this immuneACCESS table keeps in-frame sequences only and misses some clones. Where compared with another copy, unresolved V genes explain less than half of these, and the others have no known cause. The sample profile shows some 290,000 clones; 81% of them were found once. Of the sample, around 2.9% is held by the ten largest clones. The sample comprised peripheral blood. These receptors came from a woman aged 55-70 years with active or convalescent COVID-19.

The J gene is TRBJ2-5, the V gene TRBV2, with 8 nucleotides matching TRBD2. The CDR3 is made up of 15 amino acids. The V gene end was trimmed by 3 bases and the J gene end by 5 bases; junction bases not matched to a gene: 8. Germline assignment: CDR1 SNHLY and CDR2 FYNNEI. The CDR3 DNA reads TGTGCCAGCAGTGAGATTCGCGGGGGGTGGGAGACCCAGTACTTC. Protein product: CASSEIRGGWETQYF. The full variable domain, completed using reference TRBV2 and TRBJ2-5, is EPEVTQTPSHQVTQMGQEVILRCVPISNHLYFYWYRQILGQKVEFLVSFYNNEISEKSEIFDDQFSVERPDGSNFTLKIRSTKLEDSAMYFCASSEIRGGWETQYFGPGTRLLVL.

This clone was seen only a few times. The gene calls are TRBV5-6 and TRBJ1-2, with 8 bases lining up with TRBD1. V was pared by 4 bases and J by 7 bases, with 15 bases of the junction left unmatched. Germline CDR1 is SGHDT and CDR2 is YYEEEE. The CDR3 spans 16 residues. The CDR3 reads CASSNGRTGWSSGYTF. The DNA of the CDR3 is TGTGCCAGCAGCAACGGTCGGACAGGGTGGAGTAGTGGCTACACCTTC.

The CDR3 DNA follows: TGTGCCAGCAGTTCGGCCAGGGCCCACGAGCAGTACTTC. Protein product: CASSSARAHEQYF. The V call is TRBV27, the J call TRBJ2-7, with D perhaps matching TRBD1 (5 bases). CDR1 and CDR2 from the germline V gene are MNHEY and SMNVEV (reference sequence). V dropped 4 bases and J dropped 5 bases, with 12 bases sitting between them. The CDR3 loop spans 13 amino acids.

The rearrangement uses TRBV18 and TRBJ2-1, with D perhaps matching TRBD2 (5 bases). V dropped 2 bases and J dropped 8 bases, with 19 bases sitting between them. Per the germline V gene, CDR1 is KGHSH and CDR2 is LQKENI. The CDR3 has 16 residues. CDR3 in DNA: TGTGCCAGCTCACCAATCGTCGGGGTAATCCCCCATGAGCAGTTCTTC. This translates into CASSPIVGVIPHEQFF.

The CDR3 protein is CASSYGRGGHGTDTQYF. DNA for the CDR3: TGTGCCAGCAGTTACGGGCGGGGGGGGCATGGCACAGATACGCAGTATTTT. This sequence joins TRBV6-2 or TRBV6-3 and TRBJ2-3; 9 bases are shared with TRBD2. Per the germline V gene, CDR1 is MNHEY and CDR2 is SVGEGT. The CDR3 covers 17 residues. The V gene end was trimmed by 2 bases and the J gene end by 1 base; junction bases not matched to a gene: 7.

The chain uses TRBV11-2 and TRBJ1-4, with TRBD1 identical over 7 bases. The V gene end was trimmed by 5 bases and the J gene end by 6 bases; junction bases not matched to a gene: 9. This CDR3 is 15 amino acids long. Germline CDR1 is SGHAT and CDR2 is FQNNGV. CDR3: CASSPSGDRYEKLFF. CDR3 sequence (DNA): TGTGCCAGCAGCCCTTCTGGGGACAGATATGAAAAACTGTTTTTT.

The CDR3: CASSQARNSLPYEQYF. DNA for the CDR3: TGTGCCAGCAGCCAAGCTCGGAACAGTCTTCCCTACGAGCAGTACTTC. The chain employs TRBV3-1 (or the pseudogene TRBV3-2) and TRBJ2-7; D gene unclear. Germline V gene sequence: CDR1 LGHDT, CDR2 YNNKEL (reference sequence). This CDR3 contains 16 residues. V shed 1 base and J shed 2 bases, with 15 bases lying between them.

The V and J genes are TRBV6-2 or TRBV6-3 and TRBJ1-6; TRBD1 aligns across 7 bases. The CDR3 runs to 18 residues. Per the germline V gene, CDR1 is MNHEY and CDR2 is SVGEGT. V lost 0 bases and J lost 7; bases outside the gene matches: 12. The CDR3 bases are TGTGCCAGCAGTTACTCGAAACAGGCGGGACAGCGGAATTCACCCCTCCACTTT. Protein sequence: CASSYSKQAGQRNSPLHF.

The sample holds a few counts of this clone. V is TRBV14 and J is TRBJ2-2; tentatively, D is TRBD1 (6 bases). Germline V lookup: CDR1 SGHDN, CDR2 FVKESK. The CDR3 has 13 residues. V lost 5 bases and J lost 7, with 11 bases in between. CDR3 amino acids: CASSSGHGGELFF. CDR3 bases: TGTGCCAGCAGCTCGGGACACGGCGGGGAGCTGTTTTTT.

The V call is TRBV15, the J call TRBJ2-5, with 8 bases matching TRBD2. V shed 1 base and J 5 bases; nucleotides not matched to a gene: 12. Germline V gene lookup returns CDR1 LNHNV and CDR2 YYDKDF (reference sequence). This CDR3 contains 17 residues. The DNA of the CDR3 is TGTGCCACCAGCAGAGGGTTCAGCGGGGGCGATCGGGAGACCCAGTACTTC. Translation gives CATSRGFSGGDRETQYF.

This clone was detected only once. The chain couples TRBV4-2 to TRBJ2-7, with 12 positions matching TRBD2. From germline, CDR1 is LGHNA and CDR2 YNFKEQ. There are 17 residues in the CDR3. The ends lost 0 bases at V and 5 bases at J; junction bases unmatched: 8. DNA for the CDR3: TGTGCCAGCAGCCAAGATGTAGCTAGCGGGGGGGTGGACGAGCAGTACTTC. As protein: CASSQDVASGGVDEQYF.

The chain joins TRBV7-8 to TRBJ1-2; 9 bases align to TRBD1. The CDR3 consists of 17 residues. From germline, CDR1 is SGHVS and CDR2 FQNEAQ. The V gene end was trimmed by 2 bases and the J gene end by 9 bases; junction bases not matched to a gene: 16. CDR3 loop: CASSLRVLRDRAESYTF. The CDR3 coding sequence is TGTGCCAGCAGCTTAAGGGTACTCCGGGACAGGGCCGAAAGCTACACCTTC.

The CDR3 DNA is TGCGCCAGCAGCCAGGGACAGGGGGAAGCTAATGAAAAACTGTTTTTT. Protein product: CASSQGQGEANEKLFF. The rearrangement links TRBV4-3 to TRBJ1-4; TRBD1 matches at 11 bases. The CDR3 has 16 amino acids. The V segment lost 3 bases and the J segment 3 bases; nucleotides outside the gene matches: 3. Germline CDR1 and CDR2: LGHNA and YSLEER.

The chain uses TRBV18 and TRBJ2-1; 7 bases align to TRBD2. The junction had 8 bases not matched to a gene; V was cut back by 6 bases and J by 3 bases. The CDR3 is 15 amino acids. Germline V CDR1 and CDR2: KGHSH, LQKENI. The chain's CDR3 is CASSPMGGNYNEQFF. The CDR3 nucleotides read TGTGCCAGCTCCCCCATGGGGGGGAACTACAATGAGCAGTTCTTC.

The chain has TRBV20-1 and TRBJ2-3; 8 bases align to TRBD1. V lost 3 bases to trimming and J lost 4 bases; unmatched junction nucleotides: 12. The CDR3 spans 16 residues. CDR1 and CDR2 from the germline V gene are DFQATT and SNEGSKA (reference sequence). The CDR3, as DNA: TGCAGTGCTAGTTCCCCGACAGGGGAAACCGCAGATACGCAGTATTTT. Protein sequence: CSASSPTGETADTQYF.

The V and J genes are TRBV27 and TRBJ2-1; no clear D. Trimming removed 7 bases at V and 5 bases at J, with 18 bases between. The CDR3 loop spans 15 amino acids. The germline V gene encodes CDR1 MNHEY and CDR2 SMNVEV (reference sequence). This chain's CDR3 is CASTIDPLGHNEQFF. In nucleotides, the CDR3 is TGTGCCAGCACCATCGATCCTTTGGGCCACAATGAGCAGTTCTTC.

The chain recombines TRBV5-1 with TRBJ2-5, with D possibly TRBD2 on 7 matching bases. Germline V gene lookup returns CDR1 SGHRS and CDR2 YFSETQ. This CDR3 is built from 19 residues. The V end lost 0 bases, the J end lost 6 bases, and 27 bases lay between the germline ends. CDR3 region: CASSLGRKFGGLEKKTQYF. The CDR3 region has the DNA TGCGCCAGCAGCTTGGGGCGCAAGTTCGGGGGGCTTGAGAAGAAGACCCAGTACTTC.

V is TRBV6-5 and J is TRBJ1-2; unclear D gene. The CDR3 runs to 15 residues. V was shortened by 6 bases and J by 5 bases, with 19 bases between the two germline ends. CDR1 MNHEY and CDR2 SVGAGI come from the germline V gene. CDR3 in amino acids: CASREDGRVPYGYTF. The CDR3 nucleotides are TGTGCCAGCAGGGAGGACGGGAGAGTCCCTTATGGCTACACCTTC.

The CDR3 is CASSSLDPPGTEAFF. The CDR3 coding sequence is TGTGCCAGCTCATCCCTCGACCCGCCGGGGACTGAAGCTTTCTTT. The gene calls are TRBV18 and TRBJ1-1, with D unresolved. The CDR3 is 15 amino acids. The V gene's germline CDR1 is KGHSH and CDR2 LQKENI. V was clipped by 5 bases and J by 5 bases, with 18 bases between them. Filled out from reference TRBV18 and TRBJ1-1, the complete variable domain reads NAGVMQNPRHLVRRRGQEARLRCSPMKGHSHVYWYRQLPEEGLKFMVYLQKENIIDESGMPKERFSAEFPKEGPSILRIQQVVRGDSAAYFCASSSLDPPGTEAFFGQGTRLTVV.

The chain has TRBV27 and TRBJ2-2, with 12 bases identical to TRBD1. With 10 bases clipped from V and 3 bases from J, the junction kept 21 bases outside the gene matches. The CDR3 is made up of 20 amino acids. Per the germline V gene, CDR1 is MNHEY and CDR2 is SMNVEV (reference sequence). CDR3 in DNA: TGTGCCACTACTGGTGGGACAGGGGGCGTGGGACTAGCTGACACCGGGGAGCTGTTTTTT. Translating gives CATTGGTGGVGLADTGELFF.

The CDR3 DNA reads as TGTGCCAGCAGCCAAGATCGGAGGACGTACCTTTACAATGAGCAGTTCTTC. Its protein product is CASSQDRRTYLYNEQFF. The chain combines TRBV14 with TRBJ2-1; possibly TRBD2 for D (5 bases). The CDR3 consists of 17 residues. V was pared by 0 bases and J by 4 bases, with 16 bases between. Germline values: CDR1 SGHDN, CDR2 FVKESK.

The chain uses TRBV5-1 and TRBJ2-7; the match to TRBD1 covers 7 bases. Germline V gene lookup returns CDR1 SGHRS and CDR2 YFSETQ. The V gene end was trimmed by 0 bases and the J gene end by 4 bases; junction bases not matched to a gene: 7. CDR3 length equals 15 residues. The CDR3 loop reads CASSLGATGLYEQYF. CDR3 nucleotides: TGCGCCAGCAGCTTGGGAGCGACAGGGTTGTACGAGCAGTACTTC. The full variable domain, its missing parts supplied by reference TRBV5-1 and TRBJ2-7, is KAGVTQTPRYLIKTRGQQVTLSCSPISGHRSVSWYQQTPGQGLQFLFEYFSETQRNKGNFPGRFSGRQFSNSRSEMNVSTLELGDSALYLCASSLGATGLYEQYFGPGTRLTVT.

The chain uses TRBV19 and TRBJ2-7; 9 bases match TRBD1. The CDR3 covers 16 residues. Losses at the gene ends were 5 bases for V and 3 bases for J; bases not matched to a gene: 11. CDR1 is LNHDA and CDR2 is SQIVND in the germline V gene (reference sequence). CDR3 coding DNA: TGTGCCAGTAGTGCCGGGGACAGGGTTAGGTTCTACGAGCAGTACTTC. As protein: CASSAGDRVRFYEQYF.

The chain uses TRBV5-1 and TRBJ1-1; a weak D match, TRBD1 (5 bases). This CDR3 has 14 residues. Per the germline V gene, CDR1 is SGHRS and CDR2 is YFSETQ. V was shortened by 7 bases and J by 3 bases, with 16 bases between the two germline ends. This chain's CDR3 is CASSQYGGDTEAFF. DNA for the CDR3: TGCGCCAGCTCCCAGTACGGGGGGGACACTGAAGCTTTCTTT.

In its sample, this clone was seen a few times. This chain connects TRBV5-1 to TRBJ1-1; no clear D. From germline, CDR1 is SGHRS and CDR2 YFSETQ. V was trimmed by 4 bases and J by 1 base, leaving 11 bases between them. The CDR3 covers 14 residues. This CDR3 is CASSLWTANTEAFF. CDR3 bases: TGCGCCAGCAGCCTCTGGACTGCGAACACTGAAGCTTTCTTT.

The gene calls are TRBV3-1 (or the pseudogene TRBV3-2) and TRBJ2-5; 14 nucleotides agree with TRBD2. V trimming: 1 base; J trimming: 6 bases; junction bases outside the gene matches: 13. The CDR3 runs to 19 residues. Germline V gene lookup returns CDR1 LGHDT and CDR2 YNNKEL (reference sequence). The CDR3 sequence: CASSQGQTSGGARAKTQYF. Written as DNA, the CDR3 is TGTGCCAGCAGCCAAGGGCAGACTAGCGGGGGGGCTCGGGCAAAGACCCAGTACTTC.